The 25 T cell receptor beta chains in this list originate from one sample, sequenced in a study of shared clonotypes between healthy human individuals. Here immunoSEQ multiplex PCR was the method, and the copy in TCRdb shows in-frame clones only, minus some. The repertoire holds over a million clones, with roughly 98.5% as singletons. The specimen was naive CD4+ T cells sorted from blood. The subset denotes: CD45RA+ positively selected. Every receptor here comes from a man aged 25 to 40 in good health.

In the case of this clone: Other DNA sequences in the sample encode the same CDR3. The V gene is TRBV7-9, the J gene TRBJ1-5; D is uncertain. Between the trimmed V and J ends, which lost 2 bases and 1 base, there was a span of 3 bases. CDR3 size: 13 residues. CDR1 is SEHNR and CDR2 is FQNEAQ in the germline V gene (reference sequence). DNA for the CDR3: TGTGCCAGCAGCTTACGGAGCAATCAGCCCCAGCATTTT. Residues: CASSLRSNQPQHF.

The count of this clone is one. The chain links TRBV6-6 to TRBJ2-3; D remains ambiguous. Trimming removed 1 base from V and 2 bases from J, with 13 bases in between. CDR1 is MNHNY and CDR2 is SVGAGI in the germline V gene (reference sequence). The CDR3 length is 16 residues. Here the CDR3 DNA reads TGTGCCAGCAGTTACTTGCGCCAGCGACCCACAGATACGCAGTATTTT. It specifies CASSYLRQRPTDTQYF.

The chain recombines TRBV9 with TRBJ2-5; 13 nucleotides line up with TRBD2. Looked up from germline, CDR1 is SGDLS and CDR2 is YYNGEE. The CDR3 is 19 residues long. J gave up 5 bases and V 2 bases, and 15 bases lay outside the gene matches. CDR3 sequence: CASSVSAPRLAGGQETQYF. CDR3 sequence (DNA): TGTGCCAGCAGCGTCTCAGCCCCGCGACTAGCGGGAGGCCAGGAGACCCAGTACTTC.

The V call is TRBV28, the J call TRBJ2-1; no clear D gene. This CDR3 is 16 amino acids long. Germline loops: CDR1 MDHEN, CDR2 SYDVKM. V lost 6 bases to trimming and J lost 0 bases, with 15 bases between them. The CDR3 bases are TGTGCCAGCAGCCCCCCGGGCTCAAGCTCCTACAATGAGCAGTTCTTC. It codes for CASSPPGSSSYNEQFF. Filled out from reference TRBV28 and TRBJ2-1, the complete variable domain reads DVKVTQSSRYLVKRTGEKVFLECVQDMDHENMFWYRQDPGLGLRLIYFSYDVKMKEKGDIPEGYSVSREKKERFSLILESASTNQTSMYLCASSPPGSSSYNEQFFGPGTRLTVL.

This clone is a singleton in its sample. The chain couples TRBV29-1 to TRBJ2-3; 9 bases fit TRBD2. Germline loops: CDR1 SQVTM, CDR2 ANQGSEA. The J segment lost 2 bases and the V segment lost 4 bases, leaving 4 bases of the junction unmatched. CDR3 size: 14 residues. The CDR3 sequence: CSVGVAGVTDTQYF. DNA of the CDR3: TGCAGCGTTGGGGTAGCGGGAGTCACAGATACGCAGTATTTT.

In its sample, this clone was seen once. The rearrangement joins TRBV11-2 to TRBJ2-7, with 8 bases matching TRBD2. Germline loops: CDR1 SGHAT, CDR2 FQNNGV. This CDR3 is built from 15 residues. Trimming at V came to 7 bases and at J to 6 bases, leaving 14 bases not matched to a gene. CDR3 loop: CASTPGGGHGSEQYF. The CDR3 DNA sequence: TGTGCCAGCACCCCCGGGGGGGGGCATGGGAGCGAGCAGTACTTC.

In DNA form, the CDR3 reads TGTGCCAGCAGCTCCCAGGGCTACTCTGGAAACACCATATATTTT. It yields the protein CASSSQGYSGNTIYF. The chain recombines TRBV7-8 with TRBJ1-3; D may be TRBD1 (5 bases). This CDR3 comprises 15 residues. Germline-derived CDR1 and CDR2 are SGHVS and FQNEAQ. V was cut by 4 bases and J by 0 bases, with 10 bases left in between.

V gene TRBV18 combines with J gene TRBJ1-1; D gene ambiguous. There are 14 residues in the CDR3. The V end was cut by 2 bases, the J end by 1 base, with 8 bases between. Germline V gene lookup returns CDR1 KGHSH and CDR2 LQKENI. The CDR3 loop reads CASSPAFGNTEAFF. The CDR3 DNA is TGTGCCAGCTCACCAGCATTCGGGAACACTGAAGCTTTCTTT.

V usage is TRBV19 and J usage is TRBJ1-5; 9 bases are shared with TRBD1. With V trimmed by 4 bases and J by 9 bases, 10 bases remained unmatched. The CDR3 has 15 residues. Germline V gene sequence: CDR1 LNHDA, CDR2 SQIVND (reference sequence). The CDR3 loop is CASSTGQGRAPPQHF. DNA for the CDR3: TGTGCCAGTAGTACGGGACAGGGTAGGGCCCCGCCCCAGCATTTT.

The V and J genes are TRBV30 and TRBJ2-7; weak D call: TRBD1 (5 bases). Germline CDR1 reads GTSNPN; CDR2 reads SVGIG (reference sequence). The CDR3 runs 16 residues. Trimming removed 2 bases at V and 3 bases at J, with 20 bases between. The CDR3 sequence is CAWSRFLGQGIYEQYF. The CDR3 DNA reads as TGTGCCTGGAGTCGGTTCCTAGGACAAGGGATCTACGAGCAGTACTTC.

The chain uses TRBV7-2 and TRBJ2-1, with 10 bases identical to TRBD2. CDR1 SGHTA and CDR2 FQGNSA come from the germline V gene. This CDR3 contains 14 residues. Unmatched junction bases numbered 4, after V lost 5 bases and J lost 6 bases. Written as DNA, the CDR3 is TGTGCCAGCAGCCCTCGACTAGCGGGCAATGAGCAGTTCTTC. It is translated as CASSPRLAGNEQFF. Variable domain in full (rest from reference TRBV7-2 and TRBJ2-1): GAGVSQSPSNKVTEKGKDVELRCDPISGHTALYWYRQSLGQGLEFLIYFQGNSAPDKSGLPSDRFSAERTGGSVSTLTIQRTQQEDSAVYLCASSPRLAGNEQFFGPGTRLTVL.

Written as DNA, the CDR3 is TGCGCCAGCAGCTTGGCAAAGAATAACTATGGCTACACCTTC. Protein product: CASSLAKNNYGYTF. The chain carries TRBV5-1 and TRBJ1-2; no clear D. V was trimmed by 0 bases and J by 1 base, leaving 7 bases between them. CDR1 SGHRS and CDR2 YFSETQ come from the germline V gene. The CDR3 extends over 14 amino acids. Full variable domain (remainder filled in from reference TRBV5-1 and TRBJ1-2): KAGVTQTPRYLIKTRGQQVTLSCSPISGHRSVSWYQQTPGQGLQFLFEYFSETQRNKGNFPGRFSGRQFSNSRSEMNVSTLELGDSALYLCASSLAKNNYGYTFGSGTRLTVV.

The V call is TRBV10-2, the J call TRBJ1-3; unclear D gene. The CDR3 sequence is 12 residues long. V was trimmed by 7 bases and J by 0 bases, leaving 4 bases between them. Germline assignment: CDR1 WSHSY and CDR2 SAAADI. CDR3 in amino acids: CASKTSGNTIYF. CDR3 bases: TGCGCCAGCAAAACCTCTGGAAACACCATATATTTT.

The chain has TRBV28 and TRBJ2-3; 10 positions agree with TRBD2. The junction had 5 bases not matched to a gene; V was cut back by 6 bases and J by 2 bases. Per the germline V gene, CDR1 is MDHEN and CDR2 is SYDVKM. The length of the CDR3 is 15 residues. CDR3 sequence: CASSTLAGYTDTQYF. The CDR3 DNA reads TGTGCCAGCAGCACACTAGCGGGGTACACAGATACGCAGTATTTT.

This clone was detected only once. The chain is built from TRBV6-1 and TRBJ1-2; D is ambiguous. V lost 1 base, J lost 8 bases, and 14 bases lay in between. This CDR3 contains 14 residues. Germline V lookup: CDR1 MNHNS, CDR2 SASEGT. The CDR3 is CASSEDLTPVGYTF. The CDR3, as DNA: TGTGCCAGCAGTGAAGATTTAACACCCGTAGGCTACACCTTC.

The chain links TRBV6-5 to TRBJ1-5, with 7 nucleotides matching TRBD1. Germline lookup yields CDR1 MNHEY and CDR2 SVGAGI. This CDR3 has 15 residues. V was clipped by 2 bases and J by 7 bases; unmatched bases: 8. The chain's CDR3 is CASSYPQGTGQPQHF. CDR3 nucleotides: TGTGCCAGCAGTTACCCACAGGGGACGGGACAGCCCCAGCATTTT.

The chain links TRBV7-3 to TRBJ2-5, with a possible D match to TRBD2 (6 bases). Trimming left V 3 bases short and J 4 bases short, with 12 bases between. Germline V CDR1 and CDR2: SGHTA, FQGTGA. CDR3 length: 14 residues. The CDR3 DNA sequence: TGTGCCAGCAGCTTGGCGGGCGGGGCAGAGACCCAGTACTTC. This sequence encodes CASSLAGGAETQYF.

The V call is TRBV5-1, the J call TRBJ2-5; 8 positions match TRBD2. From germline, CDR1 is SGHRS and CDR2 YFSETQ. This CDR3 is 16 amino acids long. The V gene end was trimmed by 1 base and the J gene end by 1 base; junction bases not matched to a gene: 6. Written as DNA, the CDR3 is TGCGCCAGCAGCTTGAGACCTACTAGCGGCCAAGAGACCCAGTACTTC. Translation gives CASSLRPTSGQETQYF. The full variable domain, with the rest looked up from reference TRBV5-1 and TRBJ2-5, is KAGVTQTPRYLIKTRGQQVTLSCSPISGHRSVSWYQQTPGQGLQFLFEYFSETQRNKGNFPGRFSGRQFSNSRSEMNVSTLELGDSALYLCASSLRPTSGQETQYFGPGTRLLVL.

The CDR3 DNA reads TGTGCCAGCAGCTTAGGTAGAACAGGGTTTCTCCACGAGCAGTACTTC. This translates into CASSLGRTGFLHEQYF. The chain combines TRBV11-2 with TRBJ2-7, with D possibly being TRBD1 (6 bases). Trimming cost V 1 base and J 5 bases, with 18 bases left between them. The CDR3 has 16 amino acids. Per the germline V gene, CDR1 is SGHAT and CDR2 is FQNNGV.

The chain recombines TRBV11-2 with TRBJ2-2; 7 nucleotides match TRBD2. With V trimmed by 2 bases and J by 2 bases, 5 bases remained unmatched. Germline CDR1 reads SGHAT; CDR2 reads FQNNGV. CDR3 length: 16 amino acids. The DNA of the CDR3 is TGTGCCAGCAGCTTAATGGCTAGCGGAAACACCGGGGAGCTGTTTTTT. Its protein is CASSLMASGNTGELFF. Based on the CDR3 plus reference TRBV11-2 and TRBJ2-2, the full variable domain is EAGVAQSPRYKIIEKRQSVAFWCNPISGHATLYWYQQILGQGPKLLIQFQNNGVVDDSQLPKDRFSAERLKGVDSTLKIQPAKLEDSAVYLCASSLMASGNTGELFFGEGSRLTVL.

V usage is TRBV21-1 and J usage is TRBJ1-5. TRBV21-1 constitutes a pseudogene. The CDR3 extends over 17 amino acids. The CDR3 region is CASSKDPQMTSPQPQHF. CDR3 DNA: TGTGCCAGCAGCAAAGACCCCCAAATGACTAGTCCTCAGCCCCAGCATTTT.

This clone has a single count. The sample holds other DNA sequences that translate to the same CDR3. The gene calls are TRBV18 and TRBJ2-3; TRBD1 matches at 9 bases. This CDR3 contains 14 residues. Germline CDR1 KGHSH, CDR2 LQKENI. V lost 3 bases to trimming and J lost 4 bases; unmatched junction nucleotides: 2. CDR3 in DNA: TGTGCCAGCTCACCCGGGACAGGGTCAGATACGCAGTATTTT. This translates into CASSPGTGSDTQYF. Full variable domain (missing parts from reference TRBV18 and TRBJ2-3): NAGVMQNPRHLVRRRGQEARLRCSPMKGHSHVYWYRQLPEEGLKFMVYLQKENIIDESGMPKERFSAEFPKEGPSILRIQQVVRGDSAAYFCASSPGTGSDTQYFGPGTRLTVL.

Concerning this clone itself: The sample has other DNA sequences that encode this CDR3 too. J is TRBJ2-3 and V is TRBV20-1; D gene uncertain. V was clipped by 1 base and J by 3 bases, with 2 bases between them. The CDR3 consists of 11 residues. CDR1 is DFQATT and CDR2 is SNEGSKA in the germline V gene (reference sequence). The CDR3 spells CSARATDTQYF. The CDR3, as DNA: TGCAGTGCTAGAGCAACAGATACGCAGTATTTT.

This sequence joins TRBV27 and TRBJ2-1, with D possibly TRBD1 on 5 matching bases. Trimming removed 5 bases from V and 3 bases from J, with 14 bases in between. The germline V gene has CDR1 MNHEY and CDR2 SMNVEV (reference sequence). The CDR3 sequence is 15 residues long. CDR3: CASSQGSVSYNEQFF. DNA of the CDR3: TGTGCCAGCAGTCAGGGAAGTGTTAGCTACAATGAGCAGTTCTTC.

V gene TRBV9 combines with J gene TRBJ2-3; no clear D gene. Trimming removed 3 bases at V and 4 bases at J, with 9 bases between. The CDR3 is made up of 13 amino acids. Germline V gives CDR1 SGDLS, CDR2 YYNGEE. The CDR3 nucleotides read TGTGCCAGCAGCGGGAACTTCGCAGATACGCAGTATTTT. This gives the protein CASSGNFADTQYF.